This T cell receptor (beta chain) comes out of a study of Ad26.COV2.S vaccination and SARS-CoV-2 variants. General study points: Substantial breadth in spike-specific CD8+ and CD4+ T cell responses was reportedly seen after vaccination. An underestimation of total T cell responses may have resulted from the TCR breadth and depth analyses. Placebo recipients had lower spike-specific TCR breadth than vaccine recipients.

Using immunoSEQ multiplex PCR, the repertoire was profiled, and TCRdb retains in-frame clones only, with some absent. Of 350,000 to 500,000 clones listed, 90% are singletons. On this clone itself: Its antigen is still unknown.

V was clipped by 5 bases and J by 3 bases; unmatched bases: 2. The CDR3 is made up of 13 amino acids. Germline V gene lookup returns CDR1 SGHNT and CDR2 YENEEA. Treatment in this sample: around 19 received Ad26.COV2.S at low or high dose, single or two shots; five or six received placebo; per-sample allocation not given. Each sample was drawn 63 days after the first injection (of vaccine or placebo). The donor's status was that of an adult aged 18-55 years in Boston. The V gene is TRBV11-3, the J gene TRBJ2-5; 8 nucleotides align to TRBD1. The receptor was derived from a person between 18 and 60 years old who received the Ad26.COV2.S COVID-19 vaccine or a placebo. The starting material was peripheral blood, obtained in a trial of Ad26.COV2.S vaccine versus placebo. The CDR3 DNA reads as TGTGCCAGCAGCGAGGACAGGGAAGAGACCCAGTACTTC. Translated: CASSEDREETQYF.